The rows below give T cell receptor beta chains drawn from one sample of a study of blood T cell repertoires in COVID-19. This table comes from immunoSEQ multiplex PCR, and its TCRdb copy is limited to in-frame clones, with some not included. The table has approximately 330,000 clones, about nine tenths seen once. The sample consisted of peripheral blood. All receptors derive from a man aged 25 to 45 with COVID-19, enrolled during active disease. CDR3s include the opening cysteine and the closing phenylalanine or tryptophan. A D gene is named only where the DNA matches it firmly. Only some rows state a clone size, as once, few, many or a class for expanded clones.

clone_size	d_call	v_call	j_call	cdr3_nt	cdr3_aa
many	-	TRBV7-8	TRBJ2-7	TGTGCCAGCAGCTTAGGGACTATCGGGAGCGGGTACGAGCAGTACTTC	CASSLGTIGSGYEQYF
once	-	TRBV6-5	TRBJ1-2	TGTGCCAGCAGTTCCCCCTTCGGGTTTTGGGATGGCTACACCTTC	CASSSPFGFWDGYTF
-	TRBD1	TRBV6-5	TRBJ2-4	TGTGCCAGCAGTACCGGGACAGGCGCTCCAAACATTCAGTACTTC	CASSTGTGAPNIQYF
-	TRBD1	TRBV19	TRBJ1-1	TGTGCCAGTAGTATAAGGTCGGACAGGGATCATGAAGCTTTCTTT	CASSIRSDRDHEAFF
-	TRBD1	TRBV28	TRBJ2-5	TGTGCCAGCAGGCCCCGGGACAGGGGGCGAGAGACCCAGTACTTC	CASRPRDRGRETQYF
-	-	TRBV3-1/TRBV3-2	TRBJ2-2	TGTGCCAGCAGCCAAGTTAGGAGCGCGAACACCGGGGAGCTGTTTTTT	CASSQVRSANTGELFF
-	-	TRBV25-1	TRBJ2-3	TGTGCCAGCAGTGAAGTGGCTTCGCCTGATACGCAGTATTTT	CASSEVASPDTQYF
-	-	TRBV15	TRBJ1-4	TGTGCCACCAGCAGACGGACAGACCCTAATGAAAAACTGTTTTTT	CATSRRTDPNEKLFF
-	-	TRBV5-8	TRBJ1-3	TGTGCCAGCAGCTTGGTAGAAAACACCATATATTTT	CASSLVENTIYF
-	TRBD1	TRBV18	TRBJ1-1	TGTGCCAGCTCACCACCGGGACAGGGGGCCATGAACACTGAAGCTTTCTTT	CASSPPGQGAMNTEAFF
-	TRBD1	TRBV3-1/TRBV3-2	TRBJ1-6	TGTGCCAGCAGCCGAGGGGGACAGGGGATAAGAAATTCACCCCTCCACTTT	CASSRGGQGIRNSPLHF
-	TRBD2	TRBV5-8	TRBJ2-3	TGTGCCAGCAGCTCTAGCGGGCAAAACACAGATACGCAGTATTTT	CASSSSGQNTDTQYF
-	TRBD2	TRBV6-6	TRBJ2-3	TGTGCCAGCAGTTACTTTCGGACTAGCGGCGTTACGCAGTATTTT	CASSYFRTSGVTQYF
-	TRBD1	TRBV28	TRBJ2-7	TGTGCCAGCACCAGAGACAGGGCCTACGAGCAGTACTTC	CASTRDRAYEQYF
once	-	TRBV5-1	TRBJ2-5	TGCGCCAGCAGCTCGACAGTCCTTGTGCAGACCCAGTACTTC	CASSSTVLVQTQYF
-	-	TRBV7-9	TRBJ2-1	TGTGCCAGCAGCTTAGCCTCGGACAATGAGCAGTTCTTC	CASSLASDNEQFF
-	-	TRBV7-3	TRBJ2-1	TGTGCCAGCGGCCAGACAGGCCACAATGAGCAGTTCTTC	CASGQTGHNEQFF
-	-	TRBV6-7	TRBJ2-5	TGTGCCAGCACCGCCCTCCGGGACTGGACCCACCATCCGGAGACCCAGTACTTC	CASTALRDWTHHPETQYF
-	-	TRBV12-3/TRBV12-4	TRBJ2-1	TGTGCCACCCGCGCTGTAGTAACCAATGAGCAGTTCTTC	CATRAVVTNEQFF
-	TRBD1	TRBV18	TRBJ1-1	TGTGCCAGCTCGGACAGGGGAGAGTCTGAAGCTTTCTTT	CASSDRGESEAFF
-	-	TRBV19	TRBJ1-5	TGTGCCAGTAACGCAGGGATCTATACCGGCAATCAGCCCCAGCATTTT	CASNAGIYTGNQPQHF
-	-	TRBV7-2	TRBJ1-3	TGTGCCAGCAGCGCACAAGGAGGCTCTGGAAACACCATATATTTT	CASSAQGGSGNTIYF
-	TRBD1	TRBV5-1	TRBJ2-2	TGCGCCAGCAGCAATTCAGGGGGAACCGGGGAGCTGTTTTTT	CASSNSGGTGELFF
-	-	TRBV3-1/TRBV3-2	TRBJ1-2	TGTGCCAGCAGCCCCCAGGGAGGTCTCCGTGGCTACACCTTC	CASSPQGGLRGYTF
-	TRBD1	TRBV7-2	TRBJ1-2	TGTGCCAGCAGCTTATTTGCGGGACAGGCCGGAGGCTACACCTTC	CASSLFAGQAGGYTF
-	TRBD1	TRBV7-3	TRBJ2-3	TGTGCCAGCAGCTCGGGGACAGGGATGTCAGATACGCAGTATTTT	CASSSGTGMSDTQYF
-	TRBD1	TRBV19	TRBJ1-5	TGTGCCAGTAGTATGAGGAGACAGGGTACAACTCAGCCCCAGCATTTT	CASSMRRQGTTQPQHF
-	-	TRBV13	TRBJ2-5	TGTGCCAGCAGCTGGGACAACCAAGAGACCCAGTACTTC	CASSWDNQETQYF
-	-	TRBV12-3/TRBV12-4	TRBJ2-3	TGTGCCAGCAGTTATCCAGGGGCAGATACGCAGTATTTT	CASSYPGADTQYF
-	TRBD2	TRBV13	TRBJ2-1	TGTGCCAGCAGCCCTCCCTCGGCTAGCGGGGGGCGCGGGGAGCAGTTCTTC	CASSPPSASGGRGEQFF
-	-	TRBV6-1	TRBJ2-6	TGTGCCAGCAGTGTTAGTCTCCAACAGAGCTCTGGGGCCAACGTCCTGACTTTC	CASSVSLQQSSGANVLTF
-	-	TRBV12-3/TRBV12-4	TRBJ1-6	TGTGCCAGCAGTCGGAATTCACCCCTCCACTTT	CASSRNSPLHF
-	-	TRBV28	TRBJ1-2	TGTGCCGTACAGTTAGGTGAGAATGGCTACACCTTC	CAVQLGENGYTF
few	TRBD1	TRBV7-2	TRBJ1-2	TGTGCCAGCAGCTTCGGAGGGGACAGCAACTATGGCTACACCTTC	CASSFGGDSNYGYTF
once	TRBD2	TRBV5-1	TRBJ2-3	TGCGCCAGCACGGCGGGGGGATACACAGATACGCAGTATTTT	CASTAGGYTDTQYF
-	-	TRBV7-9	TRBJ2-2	TGTGCCAGCAGCGGCGACAGGCACGCGAACACCGGGGAGCTGTTTTTT	CASSGDRHANTGELFF
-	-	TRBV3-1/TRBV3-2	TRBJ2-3	TGTGCCAGCAGCCAGACCATCTGGGGGCGCGGCACAGATACGCAGTATTTT	CASSQTIWGRGTDTQYF